This T cell receptor (beta chain) comes out of a study of T cell repertoires in cytomegalovirus infection. As for the study in general: CMV epitopes that were recently identified and HLA-C-restricted were used alongside well-studied HLA-B-restricted ones. An indication of both CMV infection and matching HLA type came from public TCR beta signatures.

Overall study findings and caveats: Summed frequency of shared TCR beta families picked out CMV carriers who also had the relevant HLA. Across the ex vivo response, the dominant clonotypes were HLA-C-restricted CMV-specific TCR beta clonotypes.

This clonotype was detected ten times or more. The antigen is undetermined. Per germline, CDR1 SGHTA and CDR2 FQGNSA. CDR3 length: 16 residues. After removal of 0 bases from V and 0 bases from J, the junction contained 2 bases not matched to a gene. Each CDR3 protein gets one entry after TCRdb re-called the reads with MiXCR. This sample has about 310,000 distinct CDR3 sequences; roughly 25% occur once, and the top ten carry roughly 14%. The chain links TRBV7-2 to TRBJ2-1, with 7 bases that match TRBD2. Sequencing was performed on cultured PBMCs, taken from culture after CMV antigen stimulation. This sequence was found in a human donor in good health (CMV status not recorded). Some clones in this sample may be carry-over from other donors' samples. CDR3 sequence (DNA): TGTGCCAGCAGCTTAGCGAGCGGGAACTCCTACAATGAGCAGTTCTTC. Translated: CASSLASGNSYNEQFF.